What follows describes a single T cell receptor (beta chain). What antigen it recognizes has not been identified. No quality values exist for individual bases; no much larger clone is one base distant. The data were taken from a study of T cells after yellow fever vaccination (dated by TCRdb to between 2017 and 2020). Background for the entire study: The SMART-Seq v4 Ultra Low Input RNA kit was used to prepare libraries from fractions with low cell numbers. Blood was drawn at multiple timepoints before and after primary and secondary immunization, with bulk PBMC replicates and cell subsets isolated. Bulk TCR alpha and beta repertoires were sequenced longitudinally to track T-cell clones before and after primary and booster YFV17D yellow fever vaccination. Two healthy male donors, one aged 18 to 30 and one aged 30 to 40 years, were included in the cohort.

The germline V gene encodes CDR1 MGHRA and CDR2 YSYEKL. The trim is 0 bases for V and 1 base for J, with a gap of 6 bases between the germline ends. There are 14 amino acids in the CDR3, from cysteine to phenylalanine inclusive. The entry retains the CDR3 DNA only, 42 bases that are in frame from base 1. Synthesis of TCR cDNA relied on 5'RACE template switching, a step that introduced a universal primer site along with unique molecular identifiers. cDNA synthesis was primed from both the TCR alpha and TCR beta constant segments. Library amplification used two PCR steps, and the second PCR step added sample barcodes and sequencing adapters. Libraries were sequenced on Illumina HiSeq 2500 (2x100 bp) or NovaSeq (2x150 bp). From the authors' description of their analysis: MIGEC handled demultiplexing of reads and collapsing into UMI consensus sequences, while MiXCR performed V(D)J alignment. Vaccine-responding clonotypes were identified with edgeR using replicate PBMC samples, with FDR below 0.01 and a log2 fold change above 5 up to day 15 being required. CD4 or CD8 identity was assigned to each bulk clonotype according to whether the clonotype was present at higher abundance in the sequenced CD4 repertoire or the sequenced CD8 repertoire. TCRdb trimmed public reads at Q25 via fastp, called clones via MiXCR and kept in-frame beta chains. Identical CDR3 proteins give one entry, which carries the most common genes and DNA. Clone size and V and J calls follow TCRdb, not the original study. The table for this sample lists nearly 70,000 distinct CDR3 sequences; just over 6.5% of them were counted only once. Roughly 35% of the sample is in the top ten clones.

Results and caveats for the whole study, not just this receptor: Because abundant contaminating clonotypes from the bulk population could be contained in FACS-sorted repertoires, computational filtering was required. A small share of clonotypes occurred in both CD4 and CD8 compartments, likely arising from convergent recombination. Most clones expanded after primary vaccination were re-detected after the booster (almost 98% of CD4 and more than 70% of CD8), suggesting broad memory maintenance. The study included only a couple of donors, which limits how far the findings can be generalized. Compared with the primary T-cell response, the secondary T-cell response was faster but weaker, reaching its peak on day 5 rather than on day 15.

In light of the paper, this sample's treatment or condition label describes: live attenuated yellow fever vaccine strain. A standard Ficoll-Paque protocol was used to isolate PBMCs from peripheral blood. CD4 and CD8 T-cell fractions were isolated with Dynabeads CD4 and CD8 positive selection kits. TriZol was used to extract RNA from bulk PBMCs, CD4 and CD8 fractions, and dextramer-positive and dextramer-negative fractions. This TCR was sampled from a man between 18 and 29 years old who received the YFV17D yellow fever vaccine. Recombination linked TRBV4-1 to TRBJ1-1, with the D gene not confidently named. The specimen comprised CD8+ T cells sorted from PBMCs, sampled 35 to 50 days after the first yellow fever vaccination. At the DNA level, the sequence is TGCGCCAGCAGCCAAGACCTAGGGAACACTGAAGCTTTCTTT. This yields the protein CASSQDLGNTEAFF.